The TCR beta chain under discussion was sequenced for a study of cytomegalovirus exposure and HLA in healthy donors. Overall study context: In terms of ancestry, the Caucasian-associated cluster contained 75% to 90% of the roughly 400 genotyped donors. Study results and caveats: Productive rates of about 90% or about 30% were seen for most TCR beta V segments in an earlier analysis. Trimming of TCR beta V- and J-genes showed a link, identified in a later analysis, to a missense DCLRE1C variant. Reportedly, cytomegalovirus status was diagnosed with high sensitivity and specificity.

The CDR3 covers 15 residues. The germline gives CDR1 SGHRS, CDR2 YFSETQ. J lost 4 bases, V lost 3 bases, and 3 bases had no gene match. With regard to this clone: Its antigen remains unknown. This sample also contains other DNA sequences that code for the same CDR3.

Vbeta (60) and Jbeta (13) primers were used in the PCR. TCRdb keeps only in-frame clones here, not all; method: immunoSEQ multiplex PCR. The sample includes around 130,000 clones, approximately 80% of them seen just once. The receptor was derived from a woman between 18 and 30 years old in good health and CMV-seronegative. Sequencing was carried out using PBMCs. The chain combines TRBV5-1 with TRBJ2-3; TRBD2 aligns across 12 bases. The DNA of the CDR3 is TGCGCCAGCAGCTCCTGGACTAGCGGGGCAGATACGCAGTATTTT. Protein sequence: CASSSWTSGADTQYF.